The 14 T cell receptor beta chains below come from one sample, sequenced in a study of CXCR3-negative and CXCR3-positive naive CD8 T cells. What these receptors recognize is not known. Study-wide results and caveats: A higher hydrophobicity marked the TRB CDR3s of CXCR3-positive naive cells versus CXCR3-negative naive cells.

5' RACE that incorporated UMI labels was used to prepare the TRB cDNA libraries. TCRdb reprocessed the 5' RACE reads and stores each CDR3 protein as one record, lacking DNA. The listing contains 100,000 to 150,000 distinct CDR3 sequences. The sample consisted of naive CXCR3+ CD8+ T cells from blood. Subset described: CD45RO-CCR7+CD27+CD95- naive CD8+ T cells expressing CXCR3 (TNR3+). These receptors came from a human donor in good health. Some clones in this sample may be carry-over from other donors' samples.

The rearrangement links TRBV18 to TRBJ2-1; TCRdb indicates TRBD2, and absent DNA this call remains unverified. Looked up from germline, CDR1 is KGHSH and CDR2 is LQKENI. The CDR3 extends over 14 amino acids. CDR3 in amino acids: CASSPPSGGLQQFF.

CDR3 region: CASSLATLGGYGYTF. The rearrangement joins TRBV11-2 to TRBJ1-2; there is no DNA to check the TCRdb D call of TRBD1. The CDR3 contains 15 residues. CDR1 and CDR2 (germline): SGHAT, FQNNGV.

The genes are TRBV29-1 and TRBJ1-1; TCRdb outputs TRBD1, but without DNA this stays unchecked. The CDR3 loop spans 17 amino acids. Germline CDR1 and CDR2: SQVTM and ANQGSEA. The CDR3 spells CSVGSQGPEAMNTEAFF.

The chain couples TRBV7-2 to TRBJ1-2; TCRdb picks TRBD1, but there is no DNA to check that call. CDR3 length: 14 amino acids. The germline V gene has CDR1 SGHTA and CDR2 FQGNSA. The CDR3: CASSPFAGSYGYTF.

The CDR3 region is CASSKPGQGILDEQFF. This chain joins TRBV19 and TRBJ2-1; TCRdb designates TRBD1, a call that cannot be tested without DNA. The CDR3 has 16 amino acids. Germline values: CDR1 LNHDA, CDR2 SQIVND (reference sequence).

This chain connects TRBV15 to TRBJ2-1; checking the TCRdb D call of TRBD2 is not possible without DNA. Germline V lookup: CDR1 LNHNV, CDR2 YYDKDF (reference sequence). The CDR3 length is 15 residues. The CDR3 reads CATSGSSGRADEQFF.

The chain recombines TRBV7-8 with TRBJ2-1; the TRBD2 assignment by TCRdb is unverifiable without DNA. This CDR3 contains 14 residues. CDR1 SGHVS and CDR2 FQNEAQ come from the germline V gene. CDR3 protein: CASSHTSGGYEQFF.

J is TRBJ2-7 and V is TRBV5-6; there is no DNA to check the TCRdb D call of TRBD2. CDR1 is SGHDT and CDR2 is YYEEEE in the germline V gene. The CDR3 runs to 17 residues. This CDR3 reads CASSLGLAGGPVYEQYF.

The chain carries TRBV13 and TRBJ1-1; the TCRdb call, TRBD1, lacks DNA for checking. The germline V gene encodes CDR1 PRHDT and CDR2 FYEKMQ (reference sequence). This CDR3 spans 16 amino acids. CDR3 sequence: CASSAGTGFIGTEAFF.

This chain joins TRBV4-3 and TRBJ2-5. The CDR3 has 15 amino acids. Germline V gene data show CDR1 as LGHNA and CDR2 as YSLEER. The CDR3 sequence: CASSQDGSWEETQYF.

This chain joins TRBV19 and TRBJ2-7; TCRdb indicates TRBD2, and absent DNA this call remains unverified. Germline V gives CDR1 LNHDA, CDR2 SQIVND (reference sequence). The CDR3 runs 16 residues. The CDR3 loop reads CASSITLAGGNGEQYF.

The rearrangement joins TRBV29-1 to TRBJ2-5; TCRdb outputs TRBD1, but without DNA this stays unchecked. This CDR3 has 15 amino acids. Germline CDR1 and CDR2: SQVTM and ANQGSEA. The CDR3: CSVEETGVPQETQYF.

The chain links TRBV6-6 to TRBJ2-1; the D call of TRBD1 rests on TCRdb alone, since no DNA is present to check it. The CDR3 loop spans 16 amino acids. Per the germline V gene, CDR1 is MNHNY and CDR2 is SVGAGI (reference sequence). The CDR3: CASSPATGESYNEQFF.

The chain's CDR3 is CASSQGQYEQYF. The rearrangement joins TRBV7-9 to TRBJ2-7; there is no DNA to check the TCRdb D call of TRBD1. Germline-derived CDR1 and CDR2 are SEHNR and FQNEAQ (reference sequence). The length of the CDR3 is 12 residues.